Listed here are 18 T cell receptor beta chains from one sample, sequenced in a study of regulatory T cells in long-lasting Graves disease. Through Arm-PCR of CDR3 regions and iRepertoire HTBI primers, TCR beta libraries were built. Each CDR3 protein gets one entry after TCRdb re-called the multiplex PCR reads with MiXCR. The sample has about 430,000 distinct CDR3 sequences; over 20% are singletons. Time point here: persistent/refractory GD, antithyroid drugs over 5 years with positive TRAb. Making the TCR library involved RNA that had been extracted from PBMCs. Sample: peripheral blood mononuclear cells (PBMCs), taken when the disease was refractory, from a patient treated with antithyroid drugs. The receptor set was obtained from a female donor with Graves disease.

V is TRBV5-1 and J is TRBJ2-3; D is undetermined. Per germline, CDR1 SGHRS and CDR2 YFSETQ. The CDR3 length is 13 residues. V was cut by 1 base and J by 3 bases, with 6 bases left in between. The CDR3 loop reads CASSLTVTDTQYF. In nucleotides, the CDR3 is TGCGCCAGCAGCTTGACAGTTACAGATACGCAGTATTTT. The variable domain in full, completed from reference TRBV5-1 and TRBJ2-3, reads KAGVTQTPRYLIKTRGQQVTLSCSPISGHRSVSWYQQTPGQGLQFLFEYFSETQRNKGNFPGRFSGRQFSNSRSEMNVSTLELGDSALYLCASSLTVTDTQYFGPGTRLTVL.

The CDR3 sequence: CASSQGPGLNTGELFF. The CDR3 DNA is TGTGCCAGCAGCCAAGGACCGGGACTGAACACCGGGGAGCTGTTTTTT. The V gene is TRBV3-1, the J gene TRBJ2-2, with D possibly being TRBD2 (6 bases). The CDR3 runs to 16 residues. Looked up from germline, CDR1 is LGHDT and CDR2 is YNNKEL (reference sequence). Trimming cost V 1 base and J 1 base, with 10 bases left between them.

This clonotype has ten or more counts. V gene TRBV2 combines with J gene TRBJ1-5; D is unresolved. V was pared by 0 bases and J by 7 bases, with 13 bases between. In germline, CDR1 is SNHLY, CDR2 FYNNEI. This CDR3 region has 15 residues. The CDR3 loop reads CASSEARGQMQPQHF. The CDR3 DNA reads TGTGCCAGCAGTGAAGCCCGAGGTCAGATGCAGCCCCAGCATTTT.

This clonotype was seen at least ten times. V and J are TRBV7-9 and TRBJ2-7; possible D gene TRBD1, 6 bases. CDR1 SEHNR and CDR2 FQNEAQ come from the germline V gene (reference sequence). The V end was cut by 4 bases, the J end by 3 bases, with 13 bases between. There are 14 residues in the CDR3. CDR3 protein: CASSSRTAGYEQYF. The CDR3 DNA reads TGTGCCAGCAGCTCTCGGACAGCAGGCTACGAGCAGTACTTC.

This clonotype was found a few times. The chain combines TRBV12-3 or TRBV12-4 with TRBJ2-5; 10 bases match TRBD2. There are 17 residues in the CDR3. After removal of 6 bases from V and 4 bases from J, the junction contained 14 bases not matched to a gene. The CDR3 DNA sequence: TGTGCCAGCAGCGGGGCTAGCGGGAGTTGGGCCGTAGAGACCCAGTACTTC. It codes for CASSGASGSWAVETQYF.

This clonotype was seen a handful of times. This CDR3 is CSVETQGETQYF. For the CDR3, the DNA is TGCAGCGTTGAAACACAGGGAGAGACCCAGTACTTC. The chain uses TRBV29-1 and TRBJ2-5; a weak D match, TRBD1 (6 bases). Trimming removed 2 bases from V and 4 bases from J, with 8 bases in between. The CDR3 runs 12 residues. Germline lookup yields CDR1 SQVTM and CDR2 ANQGSEA.

V is TRBV20-1 and J is TRBJ2-7; a weak D match, TRBD2 (5 bases). The CDR3 loop spans 14 amino acids. Trimming removed 3 bases from V and 3 bases from J, with 15 bases in between. Germline V gives CDR1 DFQATT, CDR2 SNEGSKA (reference sequence). For the CDR3, the DNA is TGCAGTGCTAGCCCCCCGGACTCCTACTACGAGCAGTACTTC. The encoded protein is CSASPPDSYYEQYF.

The table lists this clonotype with many counts. The rearrangement links TRBV3-1 to TRBJ2-4; 9 nucleotides match TRBD1. CDR1 and CDR2 from the germline V gene are LGHDT and YNNKEL (reference sequence). Germline trimming cut 3 bases from V and 6 bases from J; bases unmatched to any gene: 6. The CDR3 is made up of 15 amino acids. The CDR3 DNA follows: TGTGCCAGCAGCCAGGACTCGGGACAGGGAAACATTCAGTACTTC. Translated, it gives CASSQDSGQGNIQYF.

This clonotype was seen at least ten times. The V and J genes are TRBV3-1 and TRBJ2-1, with D perhaps matching TRBD2 (5 bases). This CDR3 has 14 residues. Deletions cut 2 bases from V and 2 bases from J, with 7 bases between. Looked up from germline, CDR1 is LGHDT and CDR2 is YNNKEL (reference sequence). The CDR3 DNA sequence: TGTGCCAGCAGCCAATACGGGGCCTACAATGAGCAGTTCTTC. It specifies CASSQYGAYNEQFF.

This clonotype was seen a few times. The chain has TRBV7-9 and TRBJ1-1; D remains ambiguous. Germline assignment: CDR1 SEHNR and CDR2 FQNEAQ (reference sequence). V lost 3 bases to trimming and J lost 1 base, with 12 bases between them. CDR3 length: 15 residues. The CDR3 reads CASSLDLGPNTEAFF. CDR3 nucleotides: TGTGCCAGCAGCTTGGACCTTGGACCGAACACTGAAGCTTTCTTT.

The rearrangement joins TRBV28 to TRBJ1-5; D possibly corresponds to TRBD1 (6 bases). Trimming cost V 8 bases and J 3 bases, with 17 bases left between them. CDR3 length equals 15 residues. Germline values: CDR1 MDHEN, CDR2 SYDVKM. This CDR3 reads CASVPTGGLNQPQHF. In DNA form, the CDR3 reads TGTGCCAGCGTTCCCACCGGGGGCCTCAATCAGCCCCAGCATTTT. Looking up the rest from reference TRBV28 and TRBJ1-5 gives the full variable domain: DVKVTQSSRYLVKRTGEKVFLECVQDMDHENMFWYRQDPGLGLRLIYFSYDVKMKEKGDIPEGYSVSREKKERFSLILESASTNQTSMYLCASVPTGGLNQPQHFGDGTRLSIL.

This clonotype appeared many times. This chain connects TRBV11-2 to TRBJ2-5; TRBD1 matches 9 bases. The CDR3 extends over 15 amino acids. The ends lost 6 bases at V and 5 bases at J; junction bases unmatched: 10. Germline CDR1 SGHAT, CDR2 FQNNGV. The CDR3 region is CASRHSGTGSETQYF. The CDR3 nucleotides are TGTGCCAGCAGACACTCCGGGACAGGGTCCGAGACCCAGTACTTC.

This clonotype was seen repeatedly, ten times or more. The gene calls are TRBV28 and TRBJ2-5, with 11 bases that match TRBD2. Germline CDR1 is MDHEN and CDR2 is SYDVKM. The CDR3 extends over 15 amino acids. V dropped 5 bases and J dropped 4; count of bases not matched to a gene: 6. CDR3 protein: CASSPLAGVGETQYF. The CDR3 bases are TGTGCCAGCAGTCCACTAGCGGGAGTAGGAGAGACCCAGTACTTC.

This clonotype has only a few counts. This chain connects TRBV15 to TRBJ2-7, with D perhaps assigned TRBD1 or TRBD2 (5 bases each). The V and J ends lost 5 bases and 4 bases respectively, with 12 bases between them. The V gene's germline CDR1 is LNHNV and CDR2 YYDKDF (reference sequence). This CDR3 has 13 residues. For the CDR3, the DNA is TGTGCCACCAGCGGCAGGGACCATTACGAGCAGTACTTC. This codes for CATSGRDHYEQYF.

V and J are TRBV7-9 and TRBJ2-3; 10 positions match TRBD1. Per germline, CDR1 SEHNR and CDR2 FQNEAQ (reference sequence). Unmatched junction bases numbered 7, after V lost 5 bases and J lost 2 bases. The CDR3 length is 16 residues. CDR3 sequence: CASSPVGTGDTDTQYF. CDR3 DNA: TGTGCCAGCAGCCCCGTTGGGACAGGGGACACAGATACGCAGTATTTT.

This clonotype was seen only a few times. The chain employs TRBV19 and TRBJ2-7; maybe TRBD1 (6 bases). The germline gives CDR1 LNHDA, CDR2 SQIVND (reference sequence). This CDR3 has 13 residues. V was cut by 9 bases and J by 3 bases, with 15 bases left in between. The CDR3 protein is CASPPGQFYEQYF. CDR3 coding DNA: TGTGCCAGCCCTCCCGGACAGTTCTACGAGCAGTACTTC.

In this sample, this clonotype turned up many times. The rearrangement uses TRBV30 and TRBJ2-5, with 9 positions matching TRBD2. Unmatched junction bases numbered 9, after V lost 5 bases and J lost 5 bases. The CDR3 sequence is 14 residues long. The germline V gene has CDR1 GTSNPN and CDR2 SVGIG (reference sequence). CDR3 DNA: TGTGCCTGGTGGGCGGGAGGGCTGCAGGAGACCCAGTACTTC. Protein product: CAWWAGGLQETQYF. Based on the CDR3 plus reference TRBV30 and TRBJ2-5, the full variable domain is SQTIHQWPATLVQPVGSPLSLECTVEGTSNPNLYWYRQAAGRGLQLLFYSVGIGQISSEVPQNLSASRPQDRQFILSSKKLLLSDSGFYLCAWWAGGLQETQYFGPGTRLLVL.

This chain connects TRBV10-3 to TRBJ2-7, with 7 nucleotides matching TRBD2. The germline gives CDR1 ENHRY, CDR2 SYGVKD. V gave up 0 bases and J gave up 0 bases; unmatched junction bases: 5. The CDR3 extends over 16 amino acids. The CDR3 sequence is CAISESAKRGSYEQYF. CDR3 sequence (DNA): TGTGCCATCAGTGAGTCCGCGAAGCGGGGCTCCTACGAGCAGTACTTC.